A selection of T cell receptor beta chains follows, all from one sample in a study of breast tumors, draining lymph nodes, adjacent tissues. MiXCR was run by TCRdb on the multiplex PCR reads, yielding one entry per CDR3 protein. The sample has more than 20,000 distinct CDR3 sequences; approximately 70% are singletons. Sample: tumor-adjacent breast tissue. The receptor source for this set is a female donor with breast cancer. Some clones in this sample may be carry-over from other donors' samples. CDR3s include the opening cysteine and the closing phenylalanine or tryptophan. The order of the fields is J gene, D gene, clone size, V gene, CDR3 DNA, CDR3 protein. D genes are given only for firm matches. Clone size, where shown, is once, few, many, or a class for clones that have expanded.

TRBJ2-7 | TRBD2 | medium-sized | TRBV28 | TGTGCCAGCAGTTTAATGGGGAGGGGCTACGAGCAGTACTTC | CASSLMGRGYEQYF
TRBJ2-7 | - | - | TRBV6-1 | TGTGCCAGCAGTTCAATTAGCCACGACTACGAGCAGTACTTC | CASSSISHDYEQYF
TRBJ2-3 | - | - | TRBV29-1 | TGCAGCGTTGATTTTGGGGCAGATACGCAGTATTTT | CSVDFGADTQYF
TRBJ1-2 | - | - | TRBV10-1 | TGCGCCAGCAGTGACGGATATGATGGCTACACCTTC | CASSDGYDGYTF
TRBJ2-1 | TRBD2 | - | TRBV7-9 | TGTGCCAGCACCTCTAGCGGGAGGGCCTACAATGAGCAGTTCTTC | CASTSSGRAYNEQFF
TRBJ1-2 | TRBD1 | - | TRBV2 | TGTGCCAGCAGTATACGGGACAGGGGGTTGGACTATGGCTACACCTTC | CASSIRDRGLDYGYTF
TRBJ2-7 | TRBD2 | - | TRBV20-1 | TGCAGTGCTAGTAGACTAGCGGCCTACGAGCAGTACTTC | CSASRLAAYEQYF
TRBJ2-7 | TRBD2 | many | TRBV19 | TGTGCCAGTAGCCCCGGGGGGGGGGGAACCTACGAGCAGTACTTC | CASSPGGGGTYEQYF
TRBJ2-1 | - | - | TRBV6-6 | TGTGCCAGCAGTTACTCAAAGGGGATAGAGCAGTTCTTC | CASSYSKGIEQFF
TRBJ2-7 | - | - | TRBV20-1 | TGCAGTGCCGGGGACCGCGTTCCGGAGCAGTACTTC | CSAGDRVPEQYF
TRBJ1-6 | - | - | TRBV3-1 | TGTGCCAGCAGCGGGGACGGGGATTCACCCCTCCACTTT | CASSGDGDSPLHF
TRBJ1-2 | TRBD1 | few | TRBV29-1 | TGCAGCGTTGTTGGGGGACAGGGCTATGGCTACACCTTC | CSVVGGQGYGYTF
TRBJ1-4 | - | - | TRBV2 | TGTGCCAGCAGTGAAGCTGGACAAATCTATAATGAAAAACTGTTTTTT | CASSEAGQIYNEKLFF
TRBJ2-7 | TRBD1 | - | TRBV6-5 | TGTGCCAGCAGCCCGGACAGGTTAAGGTACGAGCAGTACTTC | CASSPDRLRYEQYF
TRBJ2-3 | - | - | TRBV7-7 | TGTGCTAGCAGCTCCGGGACTGCCACAGATACGCAGTATTTT | CASSSGTATDTQYF
TRBJ2-3 | TRBD1 | medium-sized | TRBV24-1 | TGTGCCACCAGTGATCCTACAGGGGGTATCTCAGATACGCAGTATTTT | CATSDPTGGISDTQYF
TRBJ2-3 | TRBD2 | - | TRBV15 | TGTGCCACCAGCAGCCAAAGCGGGAGGGTCACAGATACGCAGTATTTT | CATSSQSGRVTDTQYF
TRBJ2-5 | - | many | TRBV12-3/TRBV12-4 | TGTGCCAGCAGCTTACAGACCCAAGAGACCCAGTACTTC | CASSLQTQETQYF
TRBJ1-6 | - | - | TRBV7-3 | TGTGCCAGCAGCTTGAGTAGGAGCTCCTATAATTCACCCCTCCACTTT | CASSLSRSSYNSPLHF
TRBJ2-1 | TRBD1 | few | TRBV20-1 | TGCAGTGCGAAGACGGGACAGGGCCATGGTGAGCAGTTCTTC | CSAKTGQGHGEQFF
TRBJ2-7 | - | many | TRBV19 | TGTGCCAGTAGGGGGGACATCTCCTCCTACGAGCAGTACTTC | CASRGDISSYEQYF
TRBJ2-2 | - | - | TRBV6-2/TRBV6-3 | TGTGCCAGCAGTTTTATCGGGGAGCTGTTTTTT | CASSFIGELFF
TRBJ2-1 | - | few | TRBV5-4 | TGTGCCAGCAGCTCATACAATGAGCAGTTCTTC | CASSSYNEQFF
TRBJ1-4 | TRBD1 | few | TRBV2 | TGTGCCAGCAGTGTGGACAGGGACGAAAAACTGTTTTTT | CASSVDRDEKLFF
TRBJ2-7 | TRBD2 | - | TRBV2 | TGTGCCAGCAGCGAAGGGGCGGGAGGGCTTGACGAGCAGTACTTC | CASSEGAGGLDEQYF
TRBJ1-2 | - | - | TRBV6-1 | TGTGCCAGCAGTGATCGAAGCCAGGGGTATGGCTACACCTTC | CASSDRSQGYGYTF
TRBJ2-3 | - | many | TRBV30 | TGTGCCTGGACCCGCGACAGACAGTCCACAGATACGCAGTATTTT | CAWTRDRQSTDTQYF
TRBJ2-1 | - | few | TRBV7-7 | TGTGCTAGCAGCTCGGGACAAACCAATGAGCAGTTCTTC | CASSSGQTNEQFF
TRBJ2-7 | TRBD2 | - | TRBV10-1 | TGCGCCAGCAGTGACCGAGTACTAGCGGGGTCCTACGAGCAGTACTTC | CASSDRVLAGSYEQYF
TRBJ2-1 | - | - | TRBV12-3/TRBV12-4 | TGTGCCAGCAGTCCCACACCGAGGAATGAGCAGTTCTTC | CASSPTPRNEQFF
TRBJ2-4 | - | few | TRBV6-2/TRBV6-3 | TGTGCCAGCTCAACCACAGCCAAAAACATTCAGTACTTC | CASSTTAKNIQYF
TRBJ2-7 | TRBD2 | - | TRBV25-1 | TGTGCCAGCACTGTAGCGGGAGGAACCTACGAGCAGTACTTC | CASTVAGGTYEQYF
TRBJ2-3 | TRBD2 | - | TRBV9 | TGTGCCAGCAGCGTATCTAGCGGGCTCACAGATACGCAGTATTTT | CASSVSSGLTDTQYF
TRBJ2-3 | - | - | TRBV20-1 | TGCAGTGCTAGGAGAGAGGCAGATACGCAGTATTTT | CSARREADTQYF
TRBJ2-1 | - | - | TRBV20-1 | TGCAGTGCTCCACCTCTGGGGGCGGAGCCATACAATGAGCAGTTCTTC | CSAPPLGAEPYNEQFF
TRBJ1-3 | - | - | TRBV30 | TGTGCCTGGAGTGTACTCGGGAACTCTGGAAACACCATATATTTT | CAWSVLGNSGNTIYF
TRBJ1-1 | TRBD1 | many | TRBV20-1 | TGCAGTGCGGATGGACAGGGGAACACTGAAGCTTTCTTT | CSADGQGNTEAFF
TRBJ2-5 | TRBD1 | - | TRBV2 | TGTGCCAGCAGTGAAGGACAGGGTTTAGAGCCCCAGTACTTC | CASSEGQGLEPQYF
TRBJ2-6 | - | - | TRBV5-1 | TGCGCCAGCAGCGGCGAAGCTGGGGCCAACGTCCTGACTTTC | CASSGEAGANVLTF
TRBJ2-1 | - | many | TRBV5-1 | TGCGCCAGCAGCTTGGTCACAGGCAATGAGCAGTTCTTC | CASSLVTGNEQFF
TRBJ1-3 | - | - | TRBV5-5 | TGTGCCAGCAGCTTGGTTGGGGAGCGGAACACCATATATTTT | CASSLVGERNTIYF
TRBJ2-7 | TRBD2 | once | TRBV6-5 | TGCGCCAGCAGTAGACTAGGGACTAGCGGGGCGAGCTCCTACGAGCAGTACTTC | CASSRLGTSGASSYEQYF